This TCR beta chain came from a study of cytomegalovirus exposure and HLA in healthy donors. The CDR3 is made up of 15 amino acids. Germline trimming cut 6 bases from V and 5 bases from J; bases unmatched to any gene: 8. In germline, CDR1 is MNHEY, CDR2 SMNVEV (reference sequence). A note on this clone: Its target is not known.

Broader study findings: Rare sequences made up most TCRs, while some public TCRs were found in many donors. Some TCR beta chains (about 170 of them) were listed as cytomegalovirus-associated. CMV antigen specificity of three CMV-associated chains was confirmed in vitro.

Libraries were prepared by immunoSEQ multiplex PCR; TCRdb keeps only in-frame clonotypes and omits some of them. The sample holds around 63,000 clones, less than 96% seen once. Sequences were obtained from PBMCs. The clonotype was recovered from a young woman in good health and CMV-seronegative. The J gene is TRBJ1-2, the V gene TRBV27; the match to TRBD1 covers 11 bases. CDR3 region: CASRRTGGSWYGYTF. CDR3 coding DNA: TGTGCCAGCAGAAGGACAGGGGGCTCCTGGTATGGCTACACCTTC.